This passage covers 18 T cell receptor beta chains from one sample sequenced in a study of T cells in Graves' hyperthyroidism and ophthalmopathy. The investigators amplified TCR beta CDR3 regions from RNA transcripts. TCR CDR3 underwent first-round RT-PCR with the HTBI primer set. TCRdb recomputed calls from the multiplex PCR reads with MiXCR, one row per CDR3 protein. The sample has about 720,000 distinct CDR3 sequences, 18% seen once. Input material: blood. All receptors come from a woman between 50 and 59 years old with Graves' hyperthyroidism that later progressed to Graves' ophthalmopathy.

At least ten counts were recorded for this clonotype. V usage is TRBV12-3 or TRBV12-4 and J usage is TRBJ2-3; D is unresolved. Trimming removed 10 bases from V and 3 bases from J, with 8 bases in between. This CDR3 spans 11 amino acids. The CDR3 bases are TGTGCCACCTTGGGAACAGATACGCAGTATTTT. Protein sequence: CATLGTDTQYF.

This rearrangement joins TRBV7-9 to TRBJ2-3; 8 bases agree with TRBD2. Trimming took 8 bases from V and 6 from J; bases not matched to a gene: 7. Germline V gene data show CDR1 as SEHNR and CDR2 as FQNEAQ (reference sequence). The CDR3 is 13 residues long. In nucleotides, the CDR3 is TGTGCCAGCGGCGGGGGGCTTTCTGATACGCAGTATTTT. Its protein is CASGGGLSDTQYF.

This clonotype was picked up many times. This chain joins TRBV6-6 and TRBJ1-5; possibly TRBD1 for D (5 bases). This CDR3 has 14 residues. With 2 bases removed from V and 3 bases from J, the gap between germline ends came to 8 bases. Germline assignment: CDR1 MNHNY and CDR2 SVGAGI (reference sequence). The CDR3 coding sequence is TGTGCCAGCAGTTACCGGGGGAACAATCAGCCCCAGCATTTT. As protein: CASSYRGNNQPQHF.

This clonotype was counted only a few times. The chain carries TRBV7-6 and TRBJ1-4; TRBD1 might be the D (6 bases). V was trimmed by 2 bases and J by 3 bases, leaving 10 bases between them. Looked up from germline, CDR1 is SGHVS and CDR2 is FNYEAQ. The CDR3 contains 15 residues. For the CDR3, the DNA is TGTGCCAGCAGCTTAACATGGGGGCCTAATGAAAAACTGTTTTTT. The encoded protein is CASSLTWGPNEKLFF.

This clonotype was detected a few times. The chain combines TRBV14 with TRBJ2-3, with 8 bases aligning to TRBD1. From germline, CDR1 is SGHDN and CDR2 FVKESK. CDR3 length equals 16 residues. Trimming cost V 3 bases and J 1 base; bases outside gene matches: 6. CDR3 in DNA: TGTGCCAGCAGCCAGACGACAGGGGCTGGCACAGATACGCAGTATTTT. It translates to CASSQTTGAGTDTQYF.

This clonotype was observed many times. CDR3 DNA sequence: TGTGCCTGGAGTGAGGACCCCCGTACAGCGGGTGGCTACACCTTC. The encoded protein is CAWSEDPRTAGGYTF. The chain uses TRBV30 and TRBJ1-2; the D is unclear. Germline V gene lookup returns CDR1 GTSNPN and CDR2 SVGIG (reference sequence). V was clipped by 1 base and J by 7 bases, with 19 bases between them. The CDR3 is made up of 15 amino acids. Combining the CDR3 with reference TRBV30 and TRBJ1-2 gives the whole variable domain SQTIHQWPATLVQPVGSPLSLECTVEGTSNPNLYWYRQAAGRGLQLLFYSVGIGQISSEVPQNLSASRPQDRQFILSSKKLLLSDSGFYLCAWSEDPRTAGGYTFGSGTRLTVV.

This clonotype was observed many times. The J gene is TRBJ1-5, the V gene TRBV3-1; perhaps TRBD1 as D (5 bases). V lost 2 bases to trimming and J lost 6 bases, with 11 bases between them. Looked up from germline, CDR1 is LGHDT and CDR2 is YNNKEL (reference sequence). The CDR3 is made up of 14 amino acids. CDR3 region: CASSQPGTAQPQHF. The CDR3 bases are TGTGCCAGCAGCCAACCCGGGACCGCTCAGCCCCAGCATTTT.

The CDR3 coding sequence is TGCAGTGCTAGTAAGGGACAGACCTACGAGCAGTACTTC. Its protein product is CSASKGQTYEQYF. The J gene is TRBJ2-7, the V gene TRBV20-1; TRBD1 agrees at 7 bases. This CDR3 comprises 13 residues. Germline V gene sequence: CDR1 DFQATT, CDR2 SNEGSKA (reference sequence). V dropped 3 bases and J dropped 2; count of bases not matched to a gene: 4.

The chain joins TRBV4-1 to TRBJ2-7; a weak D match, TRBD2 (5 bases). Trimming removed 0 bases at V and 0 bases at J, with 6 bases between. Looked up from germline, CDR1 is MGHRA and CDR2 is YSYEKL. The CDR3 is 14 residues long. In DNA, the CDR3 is TGCGCCAGCAGCCAAGACGACTACTCCTACGAGCAGTACTTC. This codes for CASSQDDYSYEQYF.

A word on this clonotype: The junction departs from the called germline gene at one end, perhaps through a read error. The CDR3: CASGLKMASPQYF. The CDR3, as DNA: TGTGCCAGCGGCTTAAAGATGGCTAGCCCGCAGTATTTT. The chain uses TRBV7-3 and TRBJ2-3; a weak D match, TRBD2 (5 bases). Germline loops: CDR1 SGHTA, CDR2 FQGTGA. This CDR3 region has 13 residues.

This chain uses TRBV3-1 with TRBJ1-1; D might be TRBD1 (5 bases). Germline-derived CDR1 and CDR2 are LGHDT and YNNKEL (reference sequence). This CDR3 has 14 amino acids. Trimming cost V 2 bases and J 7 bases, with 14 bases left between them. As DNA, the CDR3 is TGTGCCAGCAGCCAACCCTTCGGCAGGGATGAAGCTTTCTTT. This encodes CASSQPFGRDEAFF.

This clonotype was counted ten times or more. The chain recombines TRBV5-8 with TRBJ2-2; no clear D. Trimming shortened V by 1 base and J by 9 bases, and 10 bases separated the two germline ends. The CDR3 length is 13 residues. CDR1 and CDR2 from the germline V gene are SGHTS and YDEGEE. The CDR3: CASSLLGFRELFF. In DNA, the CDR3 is TGTGCCAGCAGCTTGTTGGGGTTCCGGGAGCTGTTTTTT.

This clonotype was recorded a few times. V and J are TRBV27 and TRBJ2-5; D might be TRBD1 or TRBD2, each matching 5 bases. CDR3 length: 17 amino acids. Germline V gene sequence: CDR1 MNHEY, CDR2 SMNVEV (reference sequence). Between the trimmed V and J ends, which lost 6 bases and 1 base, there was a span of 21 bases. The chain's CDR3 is CASSTSRDPAVQETQYF. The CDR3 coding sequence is TGTGCCAGCAGCACAAGCCGGGACCCAGCGGTCCAAGAGACCCAGTACTTC.

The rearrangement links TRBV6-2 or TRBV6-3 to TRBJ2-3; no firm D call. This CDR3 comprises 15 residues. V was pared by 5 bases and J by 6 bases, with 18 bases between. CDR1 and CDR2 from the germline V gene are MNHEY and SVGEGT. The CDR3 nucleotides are TGTGCCAGCAGTGGGGATTGGATTTCCATGGATACGCAGTATTTT. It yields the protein CASSGDWISMDTQYF.

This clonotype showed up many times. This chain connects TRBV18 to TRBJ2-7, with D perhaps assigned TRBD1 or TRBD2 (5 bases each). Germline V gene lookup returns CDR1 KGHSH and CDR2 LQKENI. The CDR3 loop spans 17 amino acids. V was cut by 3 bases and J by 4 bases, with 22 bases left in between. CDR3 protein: CASSPPPEGQRIYEQYF. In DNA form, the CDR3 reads TGTGCCAGCTCACCTCCCCCAGAGGGGCAACGGATATACGAGCAGTACTTC.

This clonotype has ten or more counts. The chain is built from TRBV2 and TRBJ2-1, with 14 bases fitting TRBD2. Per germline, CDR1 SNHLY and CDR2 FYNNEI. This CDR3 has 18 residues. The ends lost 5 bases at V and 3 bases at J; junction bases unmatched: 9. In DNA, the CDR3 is TGTGCCAGCAGTCATCCGGGACTAGCGGGGGTCTTCTACAATGAGCAGTTCTTC. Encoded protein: CASSHPGLAGVFYNEQFF.

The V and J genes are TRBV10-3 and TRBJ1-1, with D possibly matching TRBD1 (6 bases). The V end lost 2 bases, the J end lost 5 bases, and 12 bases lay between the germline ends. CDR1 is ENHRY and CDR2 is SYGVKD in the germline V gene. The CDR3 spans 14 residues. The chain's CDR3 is CAISEGGGRTEAFF. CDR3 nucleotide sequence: TGTGCCATCAGTGAGGGTGGGGGCAGGACTGAAGCTTTCTTT.

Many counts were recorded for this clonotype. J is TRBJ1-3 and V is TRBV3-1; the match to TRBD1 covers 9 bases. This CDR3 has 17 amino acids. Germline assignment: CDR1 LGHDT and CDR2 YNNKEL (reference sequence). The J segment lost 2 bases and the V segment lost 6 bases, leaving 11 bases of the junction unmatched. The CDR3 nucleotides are TGTGCCAGCAGTCGAAGACCCACAGGGGGCCCTGGAAACACCATATATTTT. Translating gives CASSRRPTGGPGNTIYF.